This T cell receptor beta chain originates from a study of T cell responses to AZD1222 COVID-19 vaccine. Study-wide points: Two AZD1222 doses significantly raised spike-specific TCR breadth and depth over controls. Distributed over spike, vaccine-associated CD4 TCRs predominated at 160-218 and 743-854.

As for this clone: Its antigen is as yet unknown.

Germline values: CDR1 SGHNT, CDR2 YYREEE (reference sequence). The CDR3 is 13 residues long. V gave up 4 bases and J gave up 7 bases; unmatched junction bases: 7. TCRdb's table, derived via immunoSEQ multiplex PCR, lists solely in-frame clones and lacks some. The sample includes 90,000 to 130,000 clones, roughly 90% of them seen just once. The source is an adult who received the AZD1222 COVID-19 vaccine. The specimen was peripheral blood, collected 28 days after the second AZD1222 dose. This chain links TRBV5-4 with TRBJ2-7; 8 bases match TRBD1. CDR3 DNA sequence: TGTGCCAGCAGCCGGGACAGGTCCAGGGAGCAGTACTTC. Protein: CASSRDRSREQYF.